These 19 T cell receptor beta chains were sequenced from one sample in a study of PD-L1 blockade in urothelial cancer. Specified time point: pretreatment peripheral blood. Produced via immunoSEQ multiplex PCR; TCRdb's table is partial and in-frame only. The sample has 50,000 or so clones, roughly four fifths seen once. The sequences come from PBMCs, collected around atezolizumab (anti-PD-L1) treatment. The source of these receptors is a man between 65 and 85 years old with urothelial cancer.

The chain joins TRBV30 to TRBJ2-3; 12 positions match TRBD2. Germline V CDR1 and CDR2: GTSNPN, SVGIG (reference sequence). Trimming cost V 7 bases and J 3 bases; bases outside gene matches: 5. This CDR3 is built from 14 residues. The CDR3 is CAFRLAGATDTQYF. The CDR3 DNA is TGTGCCTTCCGACTAGCGGGGGCGACAGATACGCAGTATTTT.

V usage is TRBV5-1 and J usage is TRBJ2-2; 9 bases fit TRBD2. The CDR3 length is 21 residues. The J segment lost 6 bases and the V segment lost 4 bases, leaving 25 bases of the junction unmatched. CDR1 and CDR2 (germline): SGHRS, YFSETQ. CDR3: CASSRVSGASGTKVPAGELFF. The CDR3 DNA sequence: TGCGCCAGCAGCCGCGTTTCAGGGGCTAGCGGGACAAAGGTCCCCGCCGGGGAGCTGTTTTTT.

The chain uses TRBV5-1 and TRBJ2-1; TRBD1 is a possible D gene (6 bases). This CDR3 spans 13 amino acids. Germline V lookup: CDR1 SGHRS, CDR2 YFSETQ. Trimming shortened V by 6 bases and J by 6 bases, and 13 bases separated the two germline ends. In nucleotides, the CDR3 is TGCGCCAGCAATTTAGGGACAATCAATGAGCAGTTCTTC. It translates to CASNLGTINEQFF.

This chain uses TRBV6-6 with TRBJ1-5; no clear D. Looked up from germline, CDR1 is MNHNY and CDR2 is SVGAGI (reference sequence). Deletions cut 2 bases from V and 0 bases from J, with 8 bases between. CDR3 length: 15 residues. CDR3 region: CASSYPAGSNQPQHF. In nucleotides, the CDR3 is TGTGCCAGCAGTTACCCGGCAGGTAGCAATCAGCCCCAGCATTTT.

This chain uses TRBV2 with TRBJ1-2, with D hard to call. The CDR3 loop spans 14 amino acids. V was cut by 4 bases and J by 4 bases, with 13 bases left in between. Per germline, CDR1 SNHLY and CDR2 FYNNEI. The DNA for the CDR3 is TGTGCCAGCAGTGCCGGAGGATCCCTCTATGGCTACACCTTC. It codes for CASSAGGSLYGYTF.

The CDR3 nucleotides read TGTGCCAGCAGCTTATCAACTAGAATGCTTTTCAATGAGCAGTTCTTC. Its translation is CASSLSTRMLFNEQFF. V gene TRBV5-6 combines with J gene TRBJ2-1, with a weak D call TRBD2 (5 bases). The V gene's germline CDR1 is SGHDT and CDR2 YYEEEE. There are 16 residues in the CDR3. V was cut by 2 bases and J by 6 bases, with 18 bases left in between.

This chain joins TRBV6-1 and TRBJ1-2; weak D call: TRBD1 (5 bases). Germline-derived CDR1 and CDR2 are MNHNS and SASEGT. Trimming shortened V by 8 bases and J by 4 bases, and 20 bases separated the two germline ends. This CDR3 comprises 15 residues. The CDR3 protein is CASSPQIVGLYGYTF. Here the CDR3 DNA reads TGTGCCAGCTCCCCCCAGATAGTGGGGCTCTATGGCTACACCTTC.

This clone was counted a few times. The chain links TRBV4-1 to TRBJ2-2; tentative D call: TRBD2 (6 bases). V lost 0 bases to trimming and J lost 5 bases, with 19 bases between them. Germline CDR1 reads MGHRA; CDR2 reads YSYEKL. This CDR3 comprises 18 residues. CDR3 nucleotide sequence: TGCGCCAGCAGCCAAGATTCGGGCGGGACCCCCGGTACCGGGGAGCTGTTTTTT. This codes for CASSQDSGGTPGTGELFF.

This clone came up once. The rearrangement links TRBV2 to TRBJ2-2; D ambiguous. The CDR3 is 16 residues long. V lost 6 bases and J 0 bases, leaving 14 bases between the germline ends. In germline, CDR1 is SNHLY, CDR2 FYNNEI. CDR3 sequence (DNA): TGTGCCAGCAGCGCCCGGGTATTAACGAACACCGGGGAGCTGTTTTTT. Its translation: CASSARVLTNTGELFF. The complete variable domain, with remaining parts taken from reference TRBV2 and TRBJ2-2, reads EPEVTQTPSHQVTQMGQEVILRCVPISNHLYFYWYRQILGQKVEFLVSFYNNEISEKSEIFDDQFSVERPDGSNFTLKIRSTKLEDSAMYFCASSARVLTNTGELFFGEGSRLTVL.

This clone was seen only a few times. V is TRBV9 and J is TRBJ1-1, with D perhaps TRBD1 (6 bases). This CDR3 is built from 16 residues. V was clipped by 6 bases and J by 1 base, with 19 bases between them. In germline, CDR1 is SGDLS, CDR2 YYNGEE. This CDR3 is CASTPGPGGWNTEAFF. DNA for the CDR3: TGTGCCAGCACCCCCGGTCCGGGGGGCTGGAACACTGAAGCTTTCTTT.

This chain links TRBV6-4 with TRBJ2-2; 8 bases align to TRBD1. This CDR3 spans 14 amino acids. Germline CDR1 and CDR2: MRHNA and SNTAGT. After removal of 6 bases from V and 4 bases from J, the junction contained 4 bases not matched to a gene. CDR3 residues: CASRPGQATGELFF. In DNA, the CDR3 is TGTGCCAGCAGACCGGGACAGGCCACCGGGGAGCTGTTTTTT.

The chain carries TRBV5-1 and TRBJ2-1; D is perhaps TRBD2 (5 bases). The V end was cut by 4 bases, the J end by 8 bases, with 13 bases between. Germline CDR1 reads SGHRS; CDR2 reads YFSETQ. The CDR3 contains 13 residues. CDR3 DNA: TGCGCCAGCAGCCTACTAGTTCCCGATGAGCAGTTCTTC. This gives the protein CASSLLVPDEQFF.

The rearrangement links TRBV27 to TRBJ2-7; TRBD2 is a possible D gene (5 bases). The CDR3 is 14 amino acids. The V and J ends lost 3 bases and 0 bases respectively, with 9 bases between them. The germline V gene has CDR1 MNHEY and CDR2 SMNVEV (reference sequence). DNA for the CDR3: TGTGCCAGCAGTTTTAGGGAGAGCTCCTACGAGCAGTACTTC. Amino acid sequence: CASSFRESSYEQYF.

This clone has a single count. This chain links TRBV27 with TRBJ2-2, with TRBD2 matching 7 bases. The junction had 2 bases not matched to a gene; V was cut back by 4 bases and J by 0 bases. The CDR3 length is 15 residues. The germline V gene has CDR1 MNHEY and CDR2 SMNVEV (reference sequence). The CDR3 DNA reads TGTGCCAGCAGTTCGACTAGCCCGAACACCGGGGAGCTGTTTTTT. The encoded protein is CASSSTSPNTGELFF.

The J gene is TRBJ2-3, the V gene TRBV5-1, with D perhaps TRBD1 (5 bases). The germline V gene has CDR1 SGHRS and CDR2 YFSETQ. Trimming took off 2 bases at V and 0 bases at J, with 10 bases between the two ends. The CDR3 has 15 residues. In DNA form, the CDR3 reads TGCGCCAGCAGCTTAACGACAGTTAGCACAGATACGCAGTATTTT. It yields the protein CASSLTTVSTDTQYF. Based on the CDR3 plus reference TRBV5-1 and TRBJ2-3, the full variable domain is KAGVTQTPRYLIKTRGQQVTLSCSPISGHRSVSWYQQTPGQGLQFLFEYFSETQRNKGNFPGRFSGRQFSNSRSEMNVSTLELGDSALYLCASSLTTVSTDTQYFGPGTRLTVL.

The V gene is TRBV15, the J gene TRBJ1-2; TRBD1 matches at 7 bases. V shed 5 bases and J 2 bases; nucleotides not matched to a gene: 2. CDR3 size: 13 residues. CDR1 is LNHNV and CDR2 is YYDKDF in the germline V gene (reference sequence). The CDR3 DNA reads as TGTGCCACCAGCCAGGGGGGAAACTATGGCTACACCTTC. Its protein product is CATSQGGNYGYTF.

With regard to this clone: At one end the junction does not follow the germline gene, possibly because of a read error. The chain couples TRBV11-2 to TRBJ2-1, with D perhaps TRBD2 (6 bases). This CDR3 has 11 amino acids. Looked up from germline, CDR1 is SGHAT and CDR2 is FQNNGV. CDR3 nucleotide sequence: TGTGCCAGCAGCTTGGGACTCACGACGGTCTTC. Encoded protein: CASSLGLTTVF.

The rearrangement uses TRBV2 and TRBJ1-1; 7 positions match TRBD1. With V trimmed by 6 bases and J by 0 bases, 7 bases remained unmatched. Germline-derived CDR1 and CDR2 are SNHLY and FYNNEI. The CDR3 is 15 amino acids. The DNA of the CDR3 is TGTGCCAGCAGAGTGACAGGGCTCATGAACACTGAAGCTTTCTTT. This sequence encodes CASRVTGLMNTEAFF.

V usage is TRBV5-4 and J usage is TRBJ1-2; TRBD1 aligns across 9 bases. The V and J ends lost 3 bases and 6 bases, in that order; junction bases with no gene match: 9. Germline V gene sequence: CDR1 SGHNT, CDR2 YYREEE (reference sequence). The CDR3 covers 15 residues. CDR3 DNA: TGTGCCAGCAGCTGGCCGGGACAGGGTTATGATGGCTACACCTTC. It specifies CASSWPGQGYDGYTF.